This T cell receptor beta chain was retrieved from a study of PD-L1 blockade in urothelial cancer. Study in general: Investigators checked blood 3 weeks (second dose) and 6 weeks after treatment start.

V dropped 0 bases and J dropped 3 bases, with 4 bases sitting between them. CDR3 length: 13 residues. Germline CDR1 reads LGHNA; CDR2 reads YSLEER. Sequencing was performed with immunoSEQ multiplex PCR; in TCRdb, only in-frame clones are kept and a portion is missing. The table shows just under 45,000 clones, with more than 75% occurring only once. The V gene is TRBV4-3, the J gene TRBJ2-3; D not certain. The receptor was isolated from a woman aged 55-70 years with urothelial cancer. The sequences come from PBMCs, collected around atezolizumab (anti-PD-L1) treatment. CDR3 loop: CASSQDTTDTQYF. Written as DNA, the CDR3 is TGCGCCAGCAGCCAAGATACTACAGATACGCAGTATTTT.